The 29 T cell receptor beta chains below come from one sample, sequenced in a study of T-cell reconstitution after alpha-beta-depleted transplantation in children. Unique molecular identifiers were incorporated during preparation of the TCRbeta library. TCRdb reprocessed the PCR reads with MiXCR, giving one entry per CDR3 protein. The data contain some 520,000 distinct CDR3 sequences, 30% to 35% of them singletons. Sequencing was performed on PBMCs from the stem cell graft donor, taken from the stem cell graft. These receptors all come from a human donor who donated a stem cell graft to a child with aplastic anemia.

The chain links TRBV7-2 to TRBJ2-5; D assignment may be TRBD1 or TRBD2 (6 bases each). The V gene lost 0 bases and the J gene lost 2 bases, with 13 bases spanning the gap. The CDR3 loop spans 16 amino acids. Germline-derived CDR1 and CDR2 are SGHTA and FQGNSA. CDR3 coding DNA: TGTGCCAGCAGCTTAGCGCTGGGGGGCCAACAAGAGACCCAGTACTTC. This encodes CASSLALGGQQETQYF.

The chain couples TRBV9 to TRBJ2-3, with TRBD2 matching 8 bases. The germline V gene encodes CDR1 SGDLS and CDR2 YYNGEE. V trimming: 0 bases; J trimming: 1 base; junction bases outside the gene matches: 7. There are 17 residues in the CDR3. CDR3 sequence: CASSVVGLREGTDTQYF. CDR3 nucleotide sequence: TGTGCCAGCAGCGTAGTAGGTCTGCGGGAGGGCACAGATACGCAGTATTTT.

The DNA of the CDR3 is TGTGCCACCGGGGGGGACAATCAGCCCCAGCATTTT. Translation: CATGGDNQPQHF. This chain uses TRBV10-3 with TRBJ1-5; tentatively, D is TRBD1 (5 bases). The V and J ends lost 10 bases and 3 bases respectively, with 10 bases between them. The CDR3 runs to 12 residues. CDR1 is ENHRY, CDR2 SYGVKD, per germline.

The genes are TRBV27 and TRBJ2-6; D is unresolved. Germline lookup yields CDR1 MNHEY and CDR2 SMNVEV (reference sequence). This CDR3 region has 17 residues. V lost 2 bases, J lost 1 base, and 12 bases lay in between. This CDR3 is CASSLEPAISGANVLTF. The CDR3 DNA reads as TGTGCCAGCAGTTTAGAACCTGCAATATCTGGGGCCAACGTCCTGACTTTC.

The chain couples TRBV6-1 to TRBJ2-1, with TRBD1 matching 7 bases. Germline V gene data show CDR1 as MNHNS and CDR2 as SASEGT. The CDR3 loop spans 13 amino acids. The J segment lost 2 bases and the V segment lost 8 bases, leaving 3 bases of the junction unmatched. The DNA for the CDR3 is TGTGCCAGCGGAGACAGGGCCTACAATGAGCAGTTCTTC. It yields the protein CASGDRAYNEQFF.

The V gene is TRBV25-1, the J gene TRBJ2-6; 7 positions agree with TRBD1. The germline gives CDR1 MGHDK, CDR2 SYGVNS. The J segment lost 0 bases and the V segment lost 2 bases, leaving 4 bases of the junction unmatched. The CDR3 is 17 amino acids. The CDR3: CASSEGQVHSGANVLTF. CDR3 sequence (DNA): TGTGCCAGCAGTGAAGGACAGGTCCACTCTGGGGCCAACGTCCTGACTTTC.

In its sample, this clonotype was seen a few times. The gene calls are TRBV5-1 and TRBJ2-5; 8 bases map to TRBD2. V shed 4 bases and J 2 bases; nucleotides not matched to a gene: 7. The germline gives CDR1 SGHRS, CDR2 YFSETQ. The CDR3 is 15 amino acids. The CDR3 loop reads CASSTRAGVQETQYF. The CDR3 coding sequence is TGCGCCAGCAGCACCCGAGCGGGAGTGCAAGAGACCCAGTACTTC.

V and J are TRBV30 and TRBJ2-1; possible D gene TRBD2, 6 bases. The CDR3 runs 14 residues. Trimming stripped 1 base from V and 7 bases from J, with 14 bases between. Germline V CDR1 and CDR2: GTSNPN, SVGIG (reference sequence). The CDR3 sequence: CAWSGQSGWNEQFF. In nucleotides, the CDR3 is TGTGCCTGGAGTGGCCAAAGCGGGTGGAATGAGCAGTTCTTC.

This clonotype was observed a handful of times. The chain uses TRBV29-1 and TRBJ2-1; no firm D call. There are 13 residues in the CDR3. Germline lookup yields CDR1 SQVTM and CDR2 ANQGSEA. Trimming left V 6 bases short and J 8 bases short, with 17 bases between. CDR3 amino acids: CSVHASPPHEQFF. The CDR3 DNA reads TGCAGCGTCCACGCCAGCCCACCCCATGAGCAGTTCTTC.

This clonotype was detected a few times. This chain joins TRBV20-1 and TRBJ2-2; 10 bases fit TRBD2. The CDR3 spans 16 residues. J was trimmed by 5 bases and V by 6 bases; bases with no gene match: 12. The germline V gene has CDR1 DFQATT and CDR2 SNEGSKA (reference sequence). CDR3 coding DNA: TGCAGTGCGGGGGGGCTAGCGGGAGAAAGGACCGGGGAGCTGTTTTTT. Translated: CSAGGLAGERTGELFF.

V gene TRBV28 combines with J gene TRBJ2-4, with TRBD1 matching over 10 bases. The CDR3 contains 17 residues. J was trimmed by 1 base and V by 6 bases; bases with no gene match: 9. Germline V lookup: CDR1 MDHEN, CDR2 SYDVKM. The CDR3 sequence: CASSTPDRGRAKNIQYF. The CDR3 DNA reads TGTGCCAGCAGCACTCCCGACAGGGGGCGGGCCAAAAACATTCAGTACTTC.

CDR3: CASSHALGAPNEQFF. The CDR3 DNA reads TGTGCCAGCAGCCATGCTTTGGGAGCCCCCAATGAGCAGTTCTTC. The chain links TRBV7-2 to TRBJ2-1; possible D gene TRBD2, 5 bases. The V gene's germline CDR1 is SGHTA and CDR2 FQGNSA. The V end was cut by 5 bases, the J end by 6 bases, with 17 bases between. CDR3 length equals 15 residues.

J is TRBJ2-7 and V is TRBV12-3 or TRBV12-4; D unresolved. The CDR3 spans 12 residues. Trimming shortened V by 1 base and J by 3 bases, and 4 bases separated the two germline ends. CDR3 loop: CASSLDFYEQYV. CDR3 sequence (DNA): TGTGCCAGCAGTTTAGACTTCTACGAGCAGTACGTC.

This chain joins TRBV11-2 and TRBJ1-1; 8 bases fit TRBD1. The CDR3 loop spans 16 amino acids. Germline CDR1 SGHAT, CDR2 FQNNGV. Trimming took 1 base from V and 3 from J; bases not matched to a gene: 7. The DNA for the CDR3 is TGTGCCAGCAGCTTAGTGGGACAGGTCGGGTACACTGAAGCTTTCTTT. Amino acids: CASSLVGQVGYTEAFF. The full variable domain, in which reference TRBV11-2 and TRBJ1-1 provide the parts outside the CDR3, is EAGVAQSPRYKIIEKRQSVAFWCNPISGHATLYWYQQILGQGPKLLIQFQNNGVVDDSQLPKDRFSAERLKGVDSTLKIQPAKLEDSAVYLCASSLVGQVGYTEAFFGQGTRLTVV.

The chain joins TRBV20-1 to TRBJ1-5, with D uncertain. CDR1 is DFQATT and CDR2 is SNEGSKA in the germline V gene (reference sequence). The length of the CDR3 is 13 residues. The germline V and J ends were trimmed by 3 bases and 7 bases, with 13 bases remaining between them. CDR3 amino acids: CSASFRSGQPQHF. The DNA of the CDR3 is TGCAGTGCTAGTTTTAGGTCTGGACAGCCCCAGCATTTT.

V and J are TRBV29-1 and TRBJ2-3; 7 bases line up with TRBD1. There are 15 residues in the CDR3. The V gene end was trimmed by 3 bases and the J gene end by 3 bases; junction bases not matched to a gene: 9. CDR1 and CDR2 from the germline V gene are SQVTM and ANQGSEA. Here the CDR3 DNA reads TGCAGCGTTGACGGGACAGCGGCCAGGACAGATACGCAGTATTTT. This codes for CSVDGTAARTDTQYF.

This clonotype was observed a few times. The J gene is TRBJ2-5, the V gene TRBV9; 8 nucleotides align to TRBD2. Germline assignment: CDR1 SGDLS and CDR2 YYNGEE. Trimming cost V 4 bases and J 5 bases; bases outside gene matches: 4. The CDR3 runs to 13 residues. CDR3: CASSFASGETQYF. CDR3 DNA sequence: TGTGCCAGCAGCTTCGCTAGCGGGGAGACCCAGTACTTC.

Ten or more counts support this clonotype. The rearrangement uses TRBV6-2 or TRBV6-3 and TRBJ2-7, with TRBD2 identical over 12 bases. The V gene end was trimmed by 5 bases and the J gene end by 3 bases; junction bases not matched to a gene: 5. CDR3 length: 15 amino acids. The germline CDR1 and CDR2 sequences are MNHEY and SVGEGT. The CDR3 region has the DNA TGTGCCAGCAGTCAAGGACTAGCGGGAAACTACGAGCAGTACTTC. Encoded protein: CASSQGLAGNYEQYF.

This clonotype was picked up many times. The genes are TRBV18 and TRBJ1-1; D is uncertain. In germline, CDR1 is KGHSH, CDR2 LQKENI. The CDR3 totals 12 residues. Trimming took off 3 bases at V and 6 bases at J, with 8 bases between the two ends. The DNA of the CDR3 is TGTGCCAGCTCACCGCAGGTTTCTGAAGCTTTCTTT. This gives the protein CASSPQVSEAFF.

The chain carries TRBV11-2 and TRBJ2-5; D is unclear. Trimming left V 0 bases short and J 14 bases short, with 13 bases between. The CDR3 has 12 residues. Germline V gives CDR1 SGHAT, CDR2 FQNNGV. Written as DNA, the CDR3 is TGTGCCAGCAGCTTAGAGCTCGACGGAAAATACTTC. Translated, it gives CASSLELDGKYF.

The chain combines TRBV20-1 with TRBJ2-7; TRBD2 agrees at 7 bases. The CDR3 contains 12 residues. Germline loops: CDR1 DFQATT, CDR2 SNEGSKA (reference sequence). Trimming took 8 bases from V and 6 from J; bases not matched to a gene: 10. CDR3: CSSQWGGSEQYF. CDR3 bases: TGCAGTTCACAATGGGGGGGTAGCGAGCAGTACTTC.

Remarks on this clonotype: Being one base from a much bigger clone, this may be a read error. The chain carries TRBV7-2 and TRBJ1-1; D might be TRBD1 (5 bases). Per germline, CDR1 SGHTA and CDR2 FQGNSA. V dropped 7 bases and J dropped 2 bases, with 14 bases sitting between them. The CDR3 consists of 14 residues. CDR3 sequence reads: CASISGTANTEAFF. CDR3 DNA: TGTGCCAGCATCTCAGGGACGGCTAACACTGAAGCTTTCTTT.

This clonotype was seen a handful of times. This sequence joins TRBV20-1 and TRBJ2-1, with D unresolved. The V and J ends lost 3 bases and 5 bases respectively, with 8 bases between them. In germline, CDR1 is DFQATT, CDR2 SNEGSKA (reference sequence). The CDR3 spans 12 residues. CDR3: CSASVLNNEQFF. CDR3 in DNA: TGCAGTGCTAGTGTACTCAACAATGAGCAGTTCTTC.

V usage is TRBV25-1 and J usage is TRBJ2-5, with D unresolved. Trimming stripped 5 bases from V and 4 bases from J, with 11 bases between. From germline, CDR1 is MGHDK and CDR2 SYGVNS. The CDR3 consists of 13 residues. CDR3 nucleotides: TGTGCCAGCAGTCGACCAGCCCCAGAGACCCAGTACTTC. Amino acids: CASSRPAPETQYF.

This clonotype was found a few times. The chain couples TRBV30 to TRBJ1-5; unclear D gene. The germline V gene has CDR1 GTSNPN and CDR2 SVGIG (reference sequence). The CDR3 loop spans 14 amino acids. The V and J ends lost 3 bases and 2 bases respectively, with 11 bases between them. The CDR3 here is CAWSIGVGNQPQHF. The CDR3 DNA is TGTGCCTGGAGCATCGGTGTTGGCAATCAGCCCCAGCATTTT. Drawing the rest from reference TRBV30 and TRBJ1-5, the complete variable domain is SQTIHQWPATLVQPVGSPLSLECTVEGTSNPNLYWYRQAAGRGLQLLFYSVGIGQISSEVPQNLSASRPQDRQFILSSKKLLLSDSGFYLCAWSIGVGNQPQHFGDGTRLSIL.

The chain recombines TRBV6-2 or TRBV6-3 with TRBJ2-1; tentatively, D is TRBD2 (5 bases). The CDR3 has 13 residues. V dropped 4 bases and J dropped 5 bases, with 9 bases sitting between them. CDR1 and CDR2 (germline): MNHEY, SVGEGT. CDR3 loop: CASSSGDHNEQFF. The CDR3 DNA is TGTGCCAGCAGTTCCGGGGATCACAATGAGCAGTTCTTC.

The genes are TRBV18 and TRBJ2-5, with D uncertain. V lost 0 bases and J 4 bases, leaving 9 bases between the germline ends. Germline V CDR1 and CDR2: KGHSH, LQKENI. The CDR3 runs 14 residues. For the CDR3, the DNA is TGTGCCAGCTCACCACCGTTAGAGGTAGAGACCCAGTACTTC. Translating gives CASSPPLEVETQYF.

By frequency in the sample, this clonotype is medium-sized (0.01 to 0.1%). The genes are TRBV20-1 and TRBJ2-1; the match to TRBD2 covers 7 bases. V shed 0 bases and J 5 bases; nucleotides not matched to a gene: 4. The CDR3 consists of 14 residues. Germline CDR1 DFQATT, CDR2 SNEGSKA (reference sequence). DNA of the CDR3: TGCAGTGCTAGAGATCCGGGACTACACAATGAGCAGTTCTTC. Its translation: CSARDPGLHNEQFF.

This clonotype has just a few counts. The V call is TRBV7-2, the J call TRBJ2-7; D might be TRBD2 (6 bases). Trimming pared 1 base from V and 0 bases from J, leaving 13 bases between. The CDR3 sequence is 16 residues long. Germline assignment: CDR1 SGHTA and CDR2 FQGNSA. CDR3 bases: TGTGCCAGCAGCTTAGGTCCTAGCGCCAGCTCCTACGAGCAGTACGTC. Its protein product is CASSLGPSASSYEQYV.